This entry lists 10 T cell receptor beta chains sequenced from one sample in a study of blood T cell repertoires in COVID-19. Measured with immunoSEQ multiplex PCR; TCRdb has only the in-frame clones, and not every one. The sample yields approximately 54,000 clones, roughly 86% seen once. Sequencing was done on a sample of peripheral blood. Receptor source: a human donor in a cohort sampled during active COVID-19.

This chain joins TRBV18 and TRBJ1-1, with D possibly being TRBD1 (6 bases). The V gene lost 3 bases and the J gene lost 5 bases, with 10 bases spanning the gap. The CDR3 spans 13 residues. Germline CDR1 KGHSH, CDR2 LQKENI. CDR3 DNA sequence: TGTGCCAGCTCACCCCTAGACAGGACTGAAGCTTTCTTT. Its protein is CASSPLDRTEAFF.

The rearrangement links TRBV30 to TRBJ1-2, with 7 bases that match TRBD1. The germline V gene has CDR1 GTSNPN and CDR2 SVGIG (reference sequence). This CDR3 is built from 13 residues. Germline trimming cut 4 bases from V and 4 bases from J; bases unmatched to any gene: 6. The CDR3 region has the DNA TGTGCCTGGACGACAGGGCTTGGCTATGGCTACACCTTC. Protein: CAWTTGLGYGYTF.

CDR3 coding DNA: TGTGCCAGCAGCTCCTACCGGAATCAGCCCCAGCATTTT. Translating gives CASSSYRNQPQHF. The chain recombines TRBV7-2 with TRBJ1-5; no clear D. V was cut by 4 bases and J by 4 bases, with 8 bases left in between. The germline CDR1 and CDR2 sequences are SGHTA and FQGNSA. CDR3 length: 13 amino acids.

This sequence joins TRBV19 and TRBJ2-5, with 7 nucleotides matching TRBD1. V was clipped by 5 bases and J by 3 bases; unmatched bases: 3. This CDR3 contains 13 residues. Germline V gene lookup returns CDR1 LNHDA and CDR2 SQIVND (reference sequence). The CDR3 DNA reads TGTGCCAGTAGTGTCGACAGGGAAGAGACCCAGTACTTC. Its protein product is CASSVDREETQYF. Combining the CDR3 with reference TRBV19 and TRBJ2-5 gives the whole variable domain DGGITQSPKYLFRKEGQNVTLSCEQNLNHDAMYWYRQDPGQGLRLIYYSQIVNDFQKGDIAEGYSVSREKKESFPLTVTSAQKNPTAFYLCASSVDREETQYFGPGTRLLVL.

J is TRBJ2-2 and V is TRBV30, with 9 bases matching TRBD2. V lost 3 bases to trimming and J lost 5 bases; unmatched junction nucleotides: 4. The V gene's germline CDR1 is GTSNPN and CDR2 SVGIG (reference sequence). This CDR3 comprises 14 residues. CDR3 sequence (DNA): TGTGCCTGGAGGGGACTAGCCACTACCGGGGAGCTGTTTTTT. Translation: CAWRGLATTGELFF.

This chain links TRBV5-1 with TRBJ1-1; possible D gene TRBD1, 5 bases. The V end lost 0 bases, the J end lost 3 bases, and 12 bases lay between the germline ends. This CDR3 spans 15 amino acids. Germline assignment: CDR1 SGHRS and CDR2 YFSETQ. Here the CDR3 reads CASSLGQGGYTEAFF. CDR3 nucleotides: TGCGCCAGCAGCTTGGGGCAGGGCGGTTACACTGAAGCTTTCTTT.

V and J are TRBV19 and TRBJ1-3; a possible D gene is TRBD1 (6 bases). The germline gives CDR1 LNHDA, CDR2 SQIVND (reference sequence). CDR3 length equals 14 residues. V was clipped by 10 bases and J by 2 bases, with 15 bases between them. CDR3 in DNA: TGTGCCACCCATCAGGGGAGAACTGGAAACACCATATATTTT. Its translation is CATHQGRTGNTIYF. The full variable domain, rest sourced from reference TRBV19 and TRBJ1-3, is DGGITQSPKYLFRKEGQNVTLSCEQNLNHDAMYWYRQDPGQGLRLIYYSQIVNDFQKGDIAEGYSVSREKKESFPLTVTSAQKNPTAFYLCATHQGRTGNTIYFGEGSWLTVV.

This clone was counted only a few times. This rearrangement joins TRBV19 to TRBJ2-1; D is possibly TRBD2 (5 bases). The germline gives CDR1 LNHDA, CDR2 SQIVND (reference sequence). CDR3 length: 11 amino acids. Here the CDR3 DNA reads TGTGCAACCGGGACCTACAATGAGCAGTTCTTC. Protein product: CATGTYNEQFF.

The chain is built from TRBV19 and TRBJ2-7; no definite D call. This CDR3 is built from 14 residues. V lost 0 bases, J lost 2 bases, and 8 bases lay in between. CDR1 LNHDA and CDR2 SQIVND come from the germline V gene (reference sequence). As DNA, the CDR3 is TGTGCCAGTAGTATAGACCCCAGAACCTACGAGCAGTACTTC. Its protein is CASSIDPRTYEQYF.

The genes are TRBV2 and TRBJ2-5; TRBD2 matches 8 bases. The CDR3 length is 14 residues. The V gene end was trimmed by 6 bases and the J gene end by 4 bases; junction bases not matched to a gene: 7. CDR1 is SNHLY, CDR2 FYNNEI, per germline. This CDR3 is CASSQPGGGETQYF. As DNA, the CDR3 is TGTGCCAGCAGCCAACCGGGGGGGGGAGAGACCCAGTACTTC.